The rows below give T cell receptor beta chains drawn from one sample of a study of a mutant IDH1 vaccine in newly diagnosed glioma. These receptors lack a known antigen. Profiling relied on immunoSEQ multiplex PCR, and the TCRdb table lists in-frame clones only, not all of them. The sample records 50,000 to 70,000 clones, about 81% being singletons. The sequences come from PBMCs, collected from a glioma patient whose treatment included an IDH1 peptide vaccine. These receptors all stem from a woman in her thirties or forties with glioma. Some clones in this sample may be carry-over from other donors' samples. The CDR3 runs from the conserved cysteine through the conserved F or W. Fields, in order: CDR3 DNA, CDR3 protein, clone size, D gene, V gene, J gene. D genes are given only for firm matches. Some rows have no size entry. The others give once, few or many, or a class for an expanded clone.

CDR3 DNA: TGTGCCTGGAACAGGGGGGGATCCTACAATGAGCAGTTCTTC
CDR3 protein: CAWNRGGSYNEQFF
clone size: -
D gene: -
V gene: TRBV30
J gene: TRBJ2-1

CDR3 DNA: TGTGCCAGCAGCCTGGGACCTGCTAACGAGGCTTTCTTT
CDR3 protein: CASSLGPANEAFF
clone size: -
D gene: -
V gene: TRBV7-2
J gene: TRBJ1-1

CDR3 DNA: TGCGCCAGCAGCTTGGGAGTTAATGAAAAACTGTTTTTT
CDR3 protein: CASSLGVNEKLFF
clone size: -
D gene: -
V gene: TRBV5-1
J gene: TRBJ1-4

CDR3 DNA: TGTGCCAGCAGTGAAGGTGCCACCGGGGAGCTGTTTTTT
CDR3 protein: CASSEGATGELFF
clone size: -
D gene: -
V gene: TRBV25-1
J gene: TRBJ2-2

CDR3 DNA: TGTGCCAGCAGCCAAGAGGCGGGCTCCTACAATGAGCAGTTCTTC
CDR3 protein: CASSQEAGSYNEQFF
clone size: -
D gene: -
V gene: TRBV14
J gene: TRBJ2-1

CDR3 DNA: TGTGCCACCGGGGGCAACAATCAGCCCCAGCATTTT
CDR3 protein: CATGGNNQPQHF
clone size: once
D gene: -
V gene: TRBV6-6
J gene: TRBJ1-5

CDR3 DNA: TGTGCCAGCAGCTTACAGGGGCCAGATACGCAGTATTTT
CDR3 protein: CASSLQGPDTQYF
clone size: few
D gene: TRBD1
V gene: TRBV5-4
J gene: TRBJ2-3

CDR3 DNA: TGTGCCAGCAGCCTTCCGACAGGGGAAGCTTTCTTT
CDR3 protein: CASSLPTGEAFF
clone size: -
D gene: TRBD1
V gene: TRBV11-3
J gene: TRBJ1-1

CDR3 DNA: TGTGCCAGCAGGACCGGACCCGATTTGAAGCAGTACTTC
CDR3 protein: CASRTGPDLKQYF
clone size: once
D gene: -
V gene: TRBV5-4
J gene: TRBJ2-7

CDR3 DNA: TGTGCCAGCAGCCTTTGGATAGGACAGTATGGCTACACCTTC
CDR3 protein: CASSLWIGQYGYTF
clone size: -
D gene: -
V gene: TRBV7-2
J gene: TRBJ1-2

CDR3 DNA: TGTGCCAGCAGTTTAGCGGTGAACACTGAAGCTTTCTTT
CDR3 protein: CASSLAVNTEAFF
clone size: -
D gene: -
V gene: TRBV28
J gene: TRBJ1-1

CDR3 DNA: TGTGCCAGCAGCCAATCGGACAGGTTGAACACTGAAGCTTTCTTT
CDR3 protein: CASSQSDRLNTEAFF
clone size: few
D gene: TRBD1
V gene: TRBV14
J gene: TRBJ1-1

CDR3 DNA: TGTGCCTGGAGTGAAGGGAATTCACGTTCAGATACGCAGTATTTT
CDR3 protein: CAWSEGNSRSDTQYF
clone size: -
D gene: -
V gene: TRBV30
J gene: TRBJ2-3

CDR3 DNA: TGTGCCACCACCGGCCCCAATACAGGAGGTTACTATGGCTACACCTTC
CDR3 protein: CATTGPNTGGYYGYTF
clone size: -
D gene: -
V gene: TRBV7-8
J gene: TRBJ1-2

CDR3 DNA: TGTGCCAGCAGCAGAATGACAGGCGCCTATGGCTACACCTTC
CDR3 protein: CASSRMTGAYGYTF
clone size: -
D gene: -
V gene: TRBV5-4
J gene: TRBJ1-2

CDR3 DNA: TGCGCCAGCAGCTTTGAGGGCAGGGAAAAACTGTTTTTT
CDR3 protein: CASSFEGREKLFF
clone size: -
D gene: -
V gene: TRBV5-1
J gene: TRBJ1-4

CDR3 DNA: TGTGCCAGCAGCTTACCGCAGGGCGGGCAGTACTTC
CDR3 protein: CASSLPQGGQYF
clone size: once
D gene: -
V gene: TRBV7-9
J gene: TRBJ2-7

CDR3 DNA: TGTGCCAGCAGCGGACACTACGGCTCCTACAATGAGCAGTTCTTC
CDR3 protein: CASSGHYGSYNEQFF
clone size: -
D gene: -
V gene: TRBV7-2
J gene: TRBJ2-1

CDR3 DNA: TGCGCCAGCAGCTCATGGGGGGGGGTGAACACTGAAGCTTTCTTT
CDR3 protein: CASSSWGGVNTEAFF
clone size: -
D gene: -
V gene: TRBV4-1
J gene: TRBJ1-1

CDR3 DNA: TGTGCCAGCAGTGATGAGGATATTGGGGGTTCCCACGAGCAGTACTTC
CDR3 protein: CASSDEDIGGSHEQYF
clone size: -
D gene: -
V gene: TRBV25-1
J gene: TRBJ2-7

CDR3 DNA: TGTGCCAGCAGCCAGGGGGCTGGGGCCAACGTCCTGACTTTC
CDR3 protein: CASSQGAGANVLTF
clone size: -
D gene: TRBD1
V gene: TRBV13
J gene: TRBJ2-6

CDR3 DNA: TGTGCCAGCCGCTCCCACGGACAGATCTATGGCTACACCTTC
CDR3 protein: CASRSHGQIYGYTF
clone size: -
D gene: -
V gene: TRBV2
J gene: TRBJ1-2

CDR3 DNA: TGCGGACCACCCTTGGGGGTCCCCTACGAGCAGTACTTC
CDR3 protein: CGPPLGVPYEQYF
clone size: -
D gene: -
V gene: TRBV10-1
J gene: TRBJ2-7

CDR3 DNA: TGTGCCAGCAGTGAACCTGACACGGGGAACACTGAAGCTTTCTTT
CDR3 protein: CASSEPDTGNTEAFF
clone size: -
D gene: -
V gene: TRBV25-1
J gene: TRBJ1-1

CDR3 DNA: TGTGCCAGCAGTGAAATAGTGAGGCAGGGAGATCAGCCCCAGCATTTT
CDR3 protein: CASSEIVRQGDQPQHF
clone size: -
D gene: -
V gene: TRBV25-1
J gene: TRBJ1-5

CDR3 DNA: TGTGCCAGCAGGATTGTGACAGGGCGCTACACCTTC
CDR3 protein: CASRIVTGRYTF
clone size: -
D gene: TRBD1
V gene: TRBV5-6
J gene: TRBJ1-2

CDR3 DNA: TGCGCCAGCAGCCCCAGGGACACTGAAGCTTTCTTT
CDR3 protein: CASSPRDTEAFF
clone size: -
D gene: -
V gene: TRBV4-1
J gene: TRBJ1-1

CDR3 DNA: TGCGCCAGCAGCGCTGGACTAGCGGGGGGGGCAGGAAATGAGCAGTTCTTC
CDR3 protein: CASSAGLAGGAGNEQFF
clone size: few
D gene: TRBD2
V gene: TRBV5-1
J gene: TRBJ2-1

CDR3 DNA: TGTGCCATCCTCAAACGGGACAGGGCTTACGAGCAGTACTTC
CDR3 protein: CAILKRDRAYEQYF
clone size: -
D gene: TRBD1
V gene: TRBV2
J gene: TRBJ2-7

CDR3 DNA: TGTGCCAGCAGCTTACGGGGACAGGCAGAAGCTTTCTTT
CDR3 protein: CASSLRGQAEAFF
clone size: -
D gene: TRBD1
V gene: TRBV7-2
J gene: TRBJ1-1

CDR3 DNA: TGTGCCAGCAGTCGCGGAGAAGAGACCCAGTACTTC
CDR3 protein: CASSRGEETQYF
clone size: -
D gene: -
V gene: TRBV11-2
J gene: TRBJ2-5

CDR3 DNA: TGTGCCAGCAGGCCCCCGGGGGGGGGCGGCACAGATACGCAGTATTTT
CDR3 protein: CASRPPGGGGTDTQYF
clone size: -
D gene: TRBD2
V gene: TRBV27
J gene: TRBJ2-3

CDR3 DNA: TGTGCCAGCAGTTACGCACAGGGGAACCAGCCCCAGCATTTT
CDR3 protein: CASSYAQGNQPQHF
clone size: -
D gene: TRBD1
V gene: TRBV6-5
J gene: TRBJ1-5

CDR3 DNA: TGTGCCACCACCCCACAGGGGCGGGGGAACACCGGGGAGCTGTTTTTT
CDR3 protein: CATTPQGRGNTGELFF
clone size: -
D gene: -
V gene: TRBV2
J gene: TRBJ2-2

CDR3 DNA: TGTGCCAGCAGTTCCGGGACTAGCGGGGGGGCCTCAGAGACCCAGTACTTC
CDR3 protein: CASSSGTSGGASETQYF
clone size: few
D gene: TRBD2
V gene: TRBV5-6
J gene: TRBJ2-5

CDR3 DNA: TGTGCCAGCAGCTTAGGCGGGGGGGGCCTCTACGAGCAGTACTTC
CDR3 protein: CASSLGGGGLYEQYF
clone size: -
D gene: TRBD2
V gene: TRBV11-2
J gene: TRBJ2-7

CDR3 DNA: TGTGCCCTTGGGACAGGAACTGGCTACACCTTC
CDR3 protein: CALGTGTGYTF
clone size: -
D gene: TRBD1
V gene: TRBV7-2
J gene: TRBJ1-2

CDR3 DNA: TGCGCCAGCACCTCACTAGCGGGGGCCACAGATACGCAGTATTTT
CDR3 protein: CASTSLAGATDTQYF
clone size: -
D gene: TRBD2
V gene: TRBV10-2
J gene: TRBJ2-3